Sequencing of this TCR beta chain was carried out in a study of T cells in localized non-small cell lung cancer. Germline-derived CDR1 and CDR2 are MNHEY and SMNVEV (reference sequence). This CDR3 is built from 18 residues. The V and J ends lost 5 bases and 0 bases respectively, with 19 bases between them. As regards this clone: The antigen is undetermined.

Sequencing used immunoSEQ multiplex PCR; TCRdb keeps in-frame clones, though not all of them. This table holds 70,000 to 90,000 clones, 70% to 90% found once. Study-wide results and caveats: In uninvolved adjacent lung, T cell clonality reached its highest value, exceeding tumor. Adjacent lung tissue had a median about 50 of the top 100 clones found in the tumor.

Sequenced material: peripheral blood, taken before any cancer treatment. This chain links TRBV27 with TRBJ1-4, with no clear D. This TCR was sampled from an older female donor with stage I lung adenocarcinoma. As DNA, the CDR3 is TGTGCCAGCAGTCGTACGGGCCAACGATATACAACTAATGAAAAACTGTTTTTT. Amino acid sequence: CASSRTGQRYTTNEKLFF.